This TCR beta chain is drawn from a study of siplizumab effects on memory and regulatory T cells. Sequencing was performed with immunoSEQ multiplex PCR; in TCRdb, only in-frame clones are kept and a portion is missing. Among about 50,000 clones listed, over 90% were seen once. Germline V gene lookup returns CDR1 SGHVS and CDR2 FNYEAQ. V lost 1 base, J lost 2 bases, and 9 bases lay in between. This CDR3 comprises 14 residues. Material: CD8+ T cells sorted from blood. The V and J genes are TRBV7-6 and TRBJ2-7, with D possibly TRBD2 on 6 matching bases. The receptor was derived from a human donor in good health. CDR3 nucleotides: TGTGCCAGCAGCTTAGTCGGCGGGACCTACGAGCAGTACTTC. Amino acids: CASSLVGGTYEQYF.